The 10 T cell receptor beta chains listed next were all sequenced from one sample in a study of blood T cell repertoires in COVID-19. Sequenced by immunoSEQ multiplex PCR; TCRdb stores in-frame clones only, minus some. The table includes under 300,000 clones, approximately 86% detected once. The sequenced material came from peripheral blood. All receptors derive from a woman of 80 years or more with active or convalescent COVID-19.

The gene calls are TRBV3-1 (or the pseudogene TRBV3-2) and TRBJ1-5, with D possibly being TRBD1 (6 bases). The CDR3 totals 14 residues. V lost 4 bases and J lost 4, with 11 bases in between. Germline loops: CDR1 LGHDT, CDR2 YNNKEL (reference sequence). The CDR3 reads CASSPGGGNQPQHF. CDR3 in DNA: TGTGCCAGCAGCCCGGGAGGGGGGAATCAGCCCCAGCATTTT.

This chain uses TRBV7-8 with TRBJ1-5; 8 bases align to TRBD1. In germline, CDR1 is SGHVS, CDR2 FQNEAQ. The length of the CDR3 is 16 residues. The junction had 7 bases not matched to a gene; V was cut back by 5 bases and J by 1 base. CDR3 coding DNA: TGTGCCAGCAGCACAAGACAGGGGTTGAGCAATCAGCCCCAGCATTTT. Its protein is CASSTRQGLSNQPQHF.

The V call is TRBV15, the J call TRBJ2-7; perhaps TRBD1 as D (6 bases). V dropped 3 bases and J dropped 0 bases, with 9 bases sitting between them. The CDR3 consists of 14 residues. Germline lookup yields CDR1 LNHNV and CDR2 YYDKDF (reference sequence). DNA for the CDR3: TGTGCCACCAGCAGGGACAGTGACTCCTACGAGCAGTACTTC. Protein sequence: CATSRDSDSYEQYF. Complete variable domain (other parts from reference TRBV15 and TRBJ2-7): DAMVIQNPRYQVTQFGKPVTLSCSQTLNHNVMYWYQQKSSQAPKLLFHYYDKDFNNEADTPDNFQSRRPNTSFCFLDIRSPGLGDTAMYLCATSRDSDSYEQYFGPGTRLTVT.

This chain joins TRBV5-1 and TRBJ2-3; D remains unclear. V lost 0 bases to trimming and J lost 0 bases, with 5 bases between them. In germline, CDR1 is SGHRS, CDR2 YFSETQ. CDR3 length: 14 residues. In DNA form, the CDR3 reads TGCGCCAGCAGCTTGGAATATAGCACAGATACGCAGTATTTT. Translated: CASSLEYSTDTQYF.

The CDR3 nucleotides read TGTGCCATCAGTGCCGGACAGGCGGATGGGGAGCTGTTTTTT. Encoded protein: CAISAGQADGELFF. This chain connects TRBV10-3 to TRBJ2-2; TRBD1 aligns across 7 bases. Germline values: CDR1 ENHRY, CDR2 SYGVKD. The CDR3 extends over 14 amino acids. With V trimmed by 4 bases and J by 8 bases, 7 bases remained unmatched.

The chain recombines TRBV21-1 with TRBJ2-7; the D segment call TRBD1 is taken from the table without a DNA check. TRBV21-1 is an annotated pseudogene. CDR3 length equals 14 residues. The CDR3 coding sequence is TGTGCCAGCAGCGAAAGAGACAGGGTCTACGAGCAGTACTTC. Protein: CASSERDRVYEQYF.

This chain uses TRBV3-1 (or the pseudogene TRBV3-2) with TRBJ1-4; the D gene is possibly TRBD1 (6 bases). Trimming took 1 base from V and 7 from J, leaving 16 bases between them. In germline, CDR1 is LGHDT, CDR2 YNNKEL (reference sequence). The CDR3 has 16 residues. CDR3 DNA: TGTGCCAGCAGCCAAGGAGTCCAGGGGTACGGTGAAAAACTGTTTTTT. Translated: CASSQGVQGYGEKLFF.

The chain has TRBV3-1 (or the pseudogene TRBV3-2) and TRBJ2-1, with 11 bases that match TRBD2. J lost 7 bases, V lost 7 bases, and 6 bases had no gene match. The CDR3 sequence is 14 residues long. Germline V gene sequence: CDR1 LGHDT, CDR2 YNNKEL (reference sequence). The CDR3 loop is CASTGLAGGNEQFF. The CDR3 nucleotides are TGTGCCAGCACCGGACTAGCGGGCGGAAATGAGCAGTTCTTC.

V is TRBV20-1 and J is TRBJ2-3; tentatively, D is TRBD1 (6 bases). This CDR3 is built from 11 residues. The germline CDR1 and CDR2 sequences are DFQATT and SNEGSKA (reference sequence). V dropped 4 bases and J dropped 9 bases, with 11 bases sitting between them. The CDR3 DNA sequence: TGCAGTGCTATCGACAGGTTCACGCAGTATTTT. Translating it yields CSAIDRFTQYF.

This rearrangement joins TRBV11-2 to TRBJ1-1; D gene unclear. From germline, CDR1 is SGHAT and CDR2 FQNNGV. The CDR3 covers 14 residues. V was cut by 2 bases and J by 0 bases, with 7 bases left in between. The CDR3 reads CASSLSRLNTEAFF. CDR3 sequence (DNA): TGTGCCAGCAGCTTAAGTCGGTTGAACACTGAAGCTTTCTTT.